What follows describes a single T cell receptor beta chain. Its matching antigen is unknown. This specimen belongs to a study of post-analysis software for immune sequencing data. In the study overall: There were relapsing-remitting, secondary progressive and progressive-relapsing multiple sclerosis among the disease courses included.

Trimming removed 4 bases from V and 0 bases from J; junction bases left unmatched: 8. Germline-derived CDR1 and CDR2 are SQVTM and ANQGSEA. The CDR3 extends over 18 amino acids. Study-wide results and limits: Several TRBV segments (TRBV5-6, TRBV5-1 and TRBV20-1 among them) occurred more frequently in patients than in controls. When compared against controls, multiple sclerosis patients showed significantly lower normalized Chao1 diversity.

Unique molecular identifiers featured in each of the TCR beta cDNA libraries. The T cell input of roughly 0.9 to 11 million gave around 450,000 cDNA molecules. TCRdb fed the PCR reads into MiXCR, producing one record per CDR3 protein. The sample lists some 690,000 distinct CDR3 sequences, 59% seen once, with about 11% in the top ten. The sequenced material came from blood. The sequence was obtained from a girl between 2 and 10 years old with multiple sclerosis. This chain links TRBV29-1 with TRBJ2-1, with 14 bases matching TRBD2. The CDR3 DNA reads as TGCAGCGTTGTGGGGACTAGCGGGAGTGGAGGCTCCTACAATGAGCAGTTCTTC. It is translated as CSVVGTSGSGGSYNEQFF.